The 19 T cell receptor beta chains listed next were all sequenced from one sample in a study of shared clonotypes between healthy human individuals. Data came from immunoSEQ multiplex PCR; TCRdb stores just in-frame clones and leaves some out. This sample carries about 2.4 million clones, around 94% of them seen once, and the ten largest clones take around 0.14%. Sequenced material: naive CD4+ T cells sorted from blood. Stated subset: CD45RA+ positively selected. The receptors stem from a man aged 18 to 30 in good health.

As regards this clone: Different DNA sequences within this sample yield the same CDR3. This rearrangement joins TRBV28 to TRBJ2-7, with TRBD1 matching 8 bases. Trimming at V came to 5 bases and at J to 3 bases, leaving 3 bases not matched to a gene. CDR1 is MDHEN and CDR2 is SYDVKM in the germline V gene. This CDR3 has 13 amino acids. CDR3 in DNA: TGTGCCAGCAGTCCTGGACAGGGCTACGAGCAGTACTTC. Amino acids: CASSPGQGYEQYF.

This chain joins TRBV21-1 and TRBJ1-2; whether TRBD1, the table's D call, matches the DNA was not checked. TRBV21-1 is marked as a pseudogene. The length of the CDR3 is 19 residues. CDR3 region: CASSKGGPRAFRTNYGYTF. In DNA form, the CDR3 reads TGTGCCAGCAGCAAAGGGGGGCCCCGTGCGTTCCGCACTAACTATGGCTACACCTTC.

The chain carries TRBV6-5 and TRBJ1-4, with D unresolved. CDR1 is MNHEY, CDR2 SVGAGI, per germline. The CDR3 has 15 amino acids. Trimming shortened V by 3 bases and J by 0 bases, and 8 bases separated the two germline ends. CDR3 in amino acids: CASSYSTATNEKLFF. The CDR3, as DNA: TGTGCCAGCAGTTATAGCACAGCAACTAATGAAAAACTGTTTTTT.

The V call is TRBV5-8, the J call TRBJ2-3, with a possible D match to TRBD1 (6 bases). V was clipped by 1 base and J by 4 bases, with 13 bases between them. Germline V gene sequence: CDR1 SGHTS, CDR2 YDEGEE. The CDR3 runs to 15 residues. CDR3 amino acids: CASSLTRGTSDTQYF. The CDR3 DNA is TGTGCCAGCAGCTTGACCAGGGGTACTTCAGATACGCAGTATTTT.

The gene calls are TRBV5-1 and TRBJ2-3; 8 nucleotides align to TRBD2. CDR1 is SGHRS, CDR2 YFSETQ, per germline. CDR3 length equals 16 residues. The V gene end was trimmed by 4 bases and the J gene end by 2 bases; junction bases not matched to a gene: 9. CDR3 nucleotides: TGCGCCAGCAGCCCGGGGGGGCGGGAGGTCACAGATACGCAGTATTTT. Translating it yields CASSPGGREVTDTQYF. Together with reference TRBV5-1 and TRBJ2-3, the CDR3 gives the full variable domain: KAGVTQTPRYLIKTRGQQVTLSCSPISGHRSVSWYQQTPGQGLQFLFEYFSETQRNKGNFPGRFSGRQFSNSRSEMNVSTLELGDSALYLCASSPGGREVTDTQYFGPGTRLTVL.

This chain links TRBV30 with TRBJ1-5; possibly TRBD1 for D (5 bases). From germline, CDR1 is GTSNPN and CDR2 SVGIG (reference sequence). CDR3 size: 15 residues. V was trimmed by 0 bases and J by 4 bases, leaving 13 bases between them. The DNA for the CDR3 is TGTGCCTGGAGTGTACAGACCGCAGGGAATCAGCCCCAGCATTTT. This sequence encodes CAWSVQTAGNQPQHF. Full variable domain (outside the CDR3, taken from reference TRBV30 and TRBJ1-5): SQTIHQWPATLVQPVGSPLSLECTVEGTSNPNLYWYRQAAGRGLQLLFYSVGIGQISSEVPQNLSASRPQDRQFILSSKKLLLSDSGFYLCAWSVQTAGNQPQHFGDGTRLSIL.

This sequence joins TRBV11-2 and TRBJ2-7; D uncertain. The germline CDR1 and CDR2 sequences are SGHAT and FQNNGV. Deletions cut 5 bases from V and 2 bases from J, with 13 bases between. CDR3 length: 14 residues. The CDR3 DNA is TGTGCCAGCAGCCCGCCCCCTGGGACCTACGAGCAGTACTTC. This encodes CASSPPPGTYEQYF.

The J gene is TRBJ2-1, the V gene TRBV10-3; possibly TRBD2 for D (6 bases). Trimming removed 5 bases from V and 2 bases from J, with 19 bases in between. This CDR3 has 17 residues. Germline CDR1 ENHRY, CDR2 SYGVKD. This CDR3 reads CAISSDYGSRPYNEQFF. Here the CDR3 DNA reads TGTGCCATCAGTTCAGACTACGGGAGTCGCCCCTACAATGAGCAGTTCTTC.

The rearrangement joins TRBV6-5 to TRBJ1-2; D is unclear. The CDR3 is 15 residues long. CDR1 and CDR2 (germline): MNHEY, SVGAGI. V lost 2 bases and J lost 4, with 14 bases in between. CDR3 DNA sequence: TGTGCCAGCAGTTACCAGACCGGAGGCCTCTATGGCTACACCTTC. It encodes CASSYQTGGLYGYTF.

This rearrangement joins TRBV5-1 to TRBJ1-4; TRBD1 is a possible D gene (6 bases). Germline V CDR1 and CDR2: SGHRS, YFSETQ. V was clipped by 3 bases and J by 5 bases, with 14 bases between them. The CDR3 extends over 15 amino acids. CDR3 residues: CASSSARGGNEKLFF. CDR3 bases: TGCGCCAGCAGCTCCGCTAGGGGGGGCAATGAAAAACTGTTTTTT.

The genes are TRBV19 and TRBJ1-1; D gene ambiguous. The length of the CDR3 is 17 residues. The germline V and J ends were trimmed by 7 bases and 0 bases, with 21 bases remaining between them. Germline loops: CDR1 LNHDA, CDR2 SQIVND (reference sequence). This CDR3 reads CASKSGSLLNMNTEAFF. Here the CDR3 DNA reads TGTGCCAGTAAAAGCGGGTCCCTATTAAATATGAACACTGAAGCTTTCTTT.

The genes are TRBV27 and TRBJ2-1; D is uncertain. From germline, CDR1 is MNHEY and CDR2 SMNVEV (reference sequence). This CDR3 region has 15 residues. The germline V and J ends were trimmed by 5 bases and 1 base, with 12 bases remaining between them. CDR3 bases: TGTGCCAGCAGTCGACCCGGCAGGTCCTACAATGAGCAGTTCTTC. It encodes CASSRPGRSYNEQFF.

J is TRBJ2-5 and V is TRBV7-9; TRBD2 matches 8 bases. The V and J ends lost 7 bases and 1 base, in that order; junction bases with no gene match: 11. The CDR3 loop spans 16 amino acids. Germline values: CDR1 SEHNR, CDR2 FQNEAQ (reference sequence). The CDR3: CASNQRGAGGQETQYF. CDR3 nucleotides: TGTGCCAGCAACCAGAGGGGGGCGGGAGGCCAAGAGACCCAGTACTTC.

This clone has a single count. The rearrangement uses TRBV2 and TRBJ2-4; D gene unclear. This CDR3 spans 16 amino acids. CDR1 and CDR2 (germline): SNHLY, FYNNEI. Trimming left V 4 bases short and J 0 bases short, with 13 bases between. CDR3 in amino acids: CASSVFSGVAKNIQYF. The CDR3 coding sequence is TGTGCCAGCAGTGTATTTTCTGGGGTAGCCAAAAACATTCAGTACTTC. Together with reference TRBV2 and TRBJ2-4, the CDR3 gives the full variable domain: EPEVTQTPSHQVTQMGQEVILRCVPISNHLYFYWYRQILGQKVEFLVSFYNNEISEKSEIFDDQFSVERPDGSNFTLKIRSTKLEDSAMYFCASSVFSGVAKNIQYFGAGTRLSVL.

The chain recombines TRBV6-5 with TRBJ2-3; 8 positions agree with TRBD2. Unmatched junction bases numbered 9, after V lost 2 bases and J lost 8 bases. This CDR3 contains 15 residues. Germline loops: CDR1 MNHEY, CDR2 SVGAGI. The CDR3 DNA follows: TGTGCCAGCAGTTACCGAATAGCGGGACTGAGTACGCAGTATTTT. Translated: CASSYRIAGLSTQYF.

This rearrangement joins TRBV18 to TRBJ2-5, with 10 bases aligning to TRBD2. Germline CDR1 is KGHSH and CDR2 is LQKENI. Losses at the gene ends were 4 bases for V and 4 bases for J; bases not matched to a gene: 3. This CDR3 comprises 14 residues. The CDR3 DNA reads TGTGCCAGCTCACTGGTAGCGGGGGGAGAGACCCAGTACTTC. The encoded protein is CASSLVAGGETQYF.

The chain recombines TRBV11-2 with TRBJ2-5; D not resolved. This CDR3 spans 12 amino acids. Germline V CDR1 and CDR2: SGHAT, FQNNGV. V lost 7 bases and J lost 0, with 6 bases in between. CDR3 region: CASKTNQETQYF. DNA of the CDR3: TGTGCCAGCAAGACGAACCAAGAGACCCAGTACTTC.

This chain links TRBV29-1 with TRBJ1-4; D ambiguous. The germline V gene has CDR1 SQVTM and CDR2 ANQGSEA. There are 13 residues in the CDR3. Trimming took 1 base from V and 7 from J, leaving 10 bases between them. CDR3 sequence reads: CSVEGRLTEKLFF. Here the CDR3 DNA reads TGCAGCGTTGAAGGCAGGTTAACTGAAAAACTGTTTTTT.

The V gene is TRBV2, the J gene TRBJ2-5; TRBD1 matches 7 bases. Germline lookup yields CDR1 SNHLY and CDR2 FYNNEI. The CDR3 runs to 16 residues. Trimming removed 3 bases from V and 1 base from J; junction bases left unmatched: 8. The CDR3 is CASSDSEKGAQETQYF. CDR3 coding DNA: TGTGCCAGCAGTGATTCCGAAAAGGGGGCCCAAGAGACCCAGTACTTC. The full variable domain, rest sourced from reference TRBV2 and TRBJ2-5, is EPEVTQTPSHQVTQMGQEVILRCVPISNHLYFYWYRQILGQKVEFLVSFYNNEISEKSEIFDDQFSVERPDGSNFTLKIRSTKLEDSAMYFCASSDSEKGAQETQYFGPGTRLLVL.